This TCR beta chain was identified in a study of blood T cell repertoires in COVID-19. As for the study in general: The United States, Italy and Spain provided the acute and convalescent COVID-19 samples. PBMCs, B-cell-depleted T cells, or T cells provided the cDNA or gDNA that made up the material.

In the authors' methods: How many nucleated cells were present was estimated from reference gene primer amplification. Sequencing was performed with immunoSEQ multiplex PCR; in TCRdb, only in-frame clones are kept and a portion is missing. V and J calls plus clone size are reproduced from that table; the DNA served to infer D and trimming. The data contain about 220,000 clones, 82% of them singletons. This clone has only one observation. This CDR3 has 13 amino acids. The chain uses TRBV21-1 and TRBJ1-2; the table's D call, TRBD1, was not checked against the DNA. TRBV21-1 is described as a pseudogene. The receptor comes from a woman of 80 years or more with acute or convalescent COVID-19. The specimen was peripheral blood. DNA for the CDR3: TGTGCCAGAGGAAAAGCAGGGTCGAATGGCTACACCTTC. Protein: CARGKAGSNGYTF.